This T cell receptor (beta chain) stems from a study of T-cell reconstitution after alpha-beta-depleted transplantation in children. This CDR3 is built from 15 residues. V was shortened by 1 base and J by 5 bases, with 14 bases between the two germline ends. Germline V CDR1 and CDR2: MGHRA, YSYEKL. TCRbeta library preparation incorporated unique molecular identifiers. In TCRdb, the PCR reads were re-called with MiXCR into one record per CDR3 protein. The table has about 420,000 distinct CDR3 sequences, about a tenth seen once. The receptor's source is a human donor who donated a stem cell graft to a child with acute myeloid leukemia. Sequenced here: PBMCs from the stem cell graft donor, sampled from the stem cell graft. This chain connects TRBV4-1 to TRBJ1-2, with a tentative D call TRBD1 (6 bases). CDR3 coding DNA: TGCGCCAGCAGCCAAGGGGGGGCCGCAAGGTATGGCTACACCTTC. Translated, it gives CASSQGGAARYGYTF.